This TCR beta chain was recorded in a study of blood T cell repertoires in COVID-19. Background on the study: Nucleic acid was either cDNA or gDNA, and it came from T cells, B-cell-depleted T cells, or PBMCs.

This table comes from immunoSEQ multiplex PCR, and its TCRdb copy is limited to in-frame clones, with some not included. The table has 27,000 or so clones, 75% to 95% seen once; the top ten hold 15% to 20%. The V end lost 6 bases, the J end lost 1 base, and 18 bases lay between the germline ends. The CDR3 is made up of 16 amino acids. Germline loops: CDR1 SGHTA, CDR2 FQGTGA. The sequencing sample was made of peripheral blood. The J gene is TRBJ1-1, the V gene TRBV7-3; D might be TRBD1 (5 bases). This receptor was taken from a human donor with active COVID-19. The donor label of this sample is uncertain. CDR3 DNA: TGTGCCAGCAGTCAGACCCCACCAACAGGGAACACTGAAGCTTTCTTT. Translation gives CASSQTPPTGNTEAFF.